This TCR beta chain came from a study of beta chain features in type 1 diabetes. Whole-study findings and limits: In all four CD4+ subsets, TCRB CDR3 length was significantly, moderately reduced in type 1 diabetes. It was not settled here whether HLA type affects TCRB rearrangement.

In regard to this clone: The antigen is unknown. A junction boundary mismatches the germline segment, possibly from a read error.

Reverse transcribing all isolated RNA meant expressed TCRB transcripts were sequenced. TCRdb's table, derived via immunoSEQ multiplex PCR, lists solely in-frame clones and lacks some. The table includes some 250,000 clones, roughly 14% detected once. This CDR3 has 13 amino acids. CDR1 is SSHAT, CDR2 FNYEAQ, per germline (reference sequence). The origin of this receptor is a young man with type 1 diabetes. The V gene is TRBV7-7, the J gene TRBJ2-7, with unresolved D. Sequences were obtained from naive CD4+ T cells from blood. The CDR3 spells CASSAEESKKQYF. CDR3 DNA sequence: TGTGCTAGCAGCGCAGAGGAATCCAAGAAGCAGTACTTC.